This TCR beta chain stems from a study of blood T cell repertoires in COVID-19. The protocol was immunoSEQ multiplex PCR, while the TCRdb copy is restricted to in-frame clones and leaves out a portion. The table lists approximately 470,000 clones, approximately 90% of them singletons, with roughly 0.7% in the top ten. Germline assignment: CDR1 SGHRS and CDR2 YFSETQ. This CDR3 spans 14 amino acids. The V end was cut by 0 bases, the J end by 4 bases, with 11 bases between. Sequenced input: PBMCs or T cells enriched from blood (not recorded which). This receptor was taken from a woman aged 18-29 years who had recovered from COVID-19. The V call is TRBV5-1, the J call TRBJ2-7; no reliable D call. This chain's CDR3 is CASSLGADPYEQYF. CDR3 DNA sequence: TGCGCCAGCAGCTTGGGGGCAGATCCTTACGAGCAGTACTTC.